This T cell receptor (beta chain) was sequenced for a study of long-term antiretroviral therapy in people with HIV (dated by TCRdb to 2021 to 2024). Regarding the research as a whole: The earliest samples were collected approximately a decade before the 2015 WHO recommendation for immediate ART, a period when ART was typically delayed until CD4 counts fell. No cross-contamination during QIAcube processing was shown when test extractions of a monoclonal T-cell line were performed alongside a few dozen polyclonal samples. Among the 25 to 30 participants with HIV, roughly eleven were female. A retrospective serial study tested whether ART initiation and durable HIV suppression were associated with changes in peripheral blood TRB repertoire composition and diversity. A total of 192 cryopreserved PBMC samples were contributed to the cohort by 30 adults with confirmed HIV infection, with samples collected serially over a mean of roughly six years (range 1-12). Overall study outcomes, separate from this receptor: Because cell numbers in pre-ART samples were limited, unsorted PBMC were profiled instead of sorted CD4+ and CD8+ T cells. Inferences about post-ART repertoire changes were limited because no data were available on ART adherence, viral resistance or therapy changes. The samples were dated from about 2003 to 2018, and the ART regimens that were used may be less effective than current ART regimens. Starting ART was linked to a significant rise in TRB diversity, yet even with long-term ART the diversity remained significantly lower than in transplant donor controls. The repertoire was dominated across all time points by expanded TRB clones identified before ART initiation, although this dominance was seen to fluctuate and to decrease in many PLHIV after ART. CDR3 length ranges in HIV repertoires were narrower than in controls, and network structure suggested an antigen-experienced repertoire with only a slight naive shift after ART. Limited PBMC availability meant only the TCR beta chain was sequenced, without alpha chain pairing.

Sequencing of the TRB variable region was done with the immunoSEQ hsTCRB v3.0 assay at survey level resolution. The target sequencing depth for TRB was about 40,000-55,000 T-cell genomes per sample. Pooled TRB libraries were sequenced on an Illumina MiSeq with a v3 150-cycle kit. The authors processed their data as follows. Repertoire analysis was run in R within a reproducible Nextflow workflow that covered QC, data transformation and analysis. LymphoSeq2, an R package for exploring AIRR-Seq data, was used to implement the custom analyses. A handful of samples that produced fewer than 5000 total TRB sequences were removed, so some 190 HIV repertoires were analyzed. Among the roughly 190 retained HIV repertoires, some 59 were collected before ART initiation and 129 after ART initiation. Repertoires were downsampled to 5000 TRB nucleotide sequences, and summary statistics were averaged over 100 downsampling iterations. The analysis kept only TRB sequences whose CDR3 regions were at least seven amino acids long. Diversity was measured with a Shannon entropy-derived clonality score and the Gini coefficient. In repertoire networks, the top 5000 CDR3 amino acid sequences were linked whenever an edit distance of one separated two sequences. GLIPH2 predicted antigen specificity groups and MHC restriction for TRB CDR3 amino acid sequences. Known CMV, EBV, HIV or tissue antigen associations were flagged by matching CDR3 amino acid sequences against VDJdb and McPAS-TCR. Pre-ART, post-ART and control groups were compared with Wilcoxon signed-rank tests and Holm-Bonferroni correction. TCRdb carries this immuneACCESS record with in-frame sequences only. Its versions omit some clonotypes, under half of them owing to an unresolved V gene in the studies checked, with the rest unexplained. V and J calls and clone size are those listed in that table; D and trimming were worked out from the DNA. Recorded for this sample are 20,000 to 25,000 clones; 70% to 90% of them occurred a single time. The top ten hold roughly an eighth of the sample.

The CDR3 runs 14 amino acids, cysteine and phenylalanine included. The only DNA kept is the CDR3, 42 bases in frame from the first base. CDR1 and CDR2, per the germline V gene (reference sequence), are LNHDA and SQIVND. Trimming costs V 6 bases and J 2 bases, and their ends lie 14 bases apart. A word on this clone: The antigen it binds to is not known. The sample holds no much larger clone one base away, and base qualities are not on file.

Inclusion was restricted to participants for whom at least one PBMC sample before ART initiation and at least two post-ART samples were available. Every participant with HIV received treatment in the United States of America. Before DNA extraction, cryopreserved samples of about 0.95-11 million PBMC were thawed and then washed. At the time of the earliest PBMC sample, participants with HIV were aged between roughly 20 and 55 years. Per participant, PBMC samples came from 1-4 timepoints prior to ART initiation and 2-8 timepoints following ART initiation, for a median of 7 samples. Serial HIV viral load, CD4+ T-cell count, ART history and demographic data were obtained for every participant. Using a Qiagen kit on a QIAcube, genomic DNA was extracted from unsorted PBMC, with samples processed in batches of 12.

The chain joins TRBV19 to TRBJ2-7; TRBD2 is a possible D gene, resting on 5 matching bases. The input for sequencing was unsorted PBMCs, taken 1.6 years after starting antiretroviral therapy. This sequence originates from a man aged 35 to 55 with HIV. CDR3 protein: CASSLQASTYEQYF. The DNA reads as follows: TGTGCCAGTAGCCTCCAGGCTAGCACCTACGAGCAGTACTTC.